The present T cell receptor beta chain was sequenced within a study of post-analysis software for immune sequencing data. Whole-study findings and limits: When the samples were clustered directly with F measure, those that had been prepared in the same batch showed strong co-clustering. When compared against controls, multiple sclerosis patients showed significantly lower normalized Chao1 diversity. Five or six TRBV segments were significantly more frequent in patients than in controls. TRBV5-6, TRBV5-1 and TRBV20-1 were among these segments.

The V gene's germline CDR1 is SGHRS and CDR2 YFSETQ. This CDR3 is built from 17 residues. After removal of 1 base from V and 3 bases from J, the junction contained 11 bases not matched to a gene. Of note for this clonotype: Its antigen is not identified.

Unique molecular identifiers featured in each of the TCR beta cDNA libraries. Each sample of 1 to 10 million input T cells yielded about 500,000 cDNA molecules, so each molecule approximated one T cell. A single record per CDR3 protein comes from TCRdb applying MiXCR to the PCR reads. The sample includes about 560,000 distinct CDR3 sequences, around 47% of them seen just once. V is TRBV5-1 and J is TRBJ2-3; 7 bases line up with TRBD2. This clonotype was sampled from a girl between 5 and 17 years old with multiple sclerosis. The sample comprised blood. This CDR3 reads CASSLSGAGNPTDTQYF. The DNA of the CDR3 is TGCGCCAGCAGCTTGTCAGGAGCGGGGAACCCAACAGATACGCAGTATTTT.